This T cell receptor beta chain was recovered during a study of PD-1 blockade in classical Hodgkin lymphoma. Study conclusions and caveats: The study found that TCR diversity rose significantly by C4D1 in CD4+ but not CD8+ cells. Newly diagnosed patients had diversity similar to the baseline diversity of complete responders.

The CDR3 has 13 residues. V shed 5 bases and J shed 5 bases, with 12 bases lying between them. Germline-derived CDR1 and CDR2 are SGHTA and FQGNSA. Profiled with immunoSEQ multiplex PCR; TCRdb holds only in-frame clones, not every one. Of over 15,000 clones detected, approximately 84% appear once; the ten largest clones hold approximately 6.3%. Each and every patient relapsed after autologous stem cell transplantation, and patients got differing brentuximab vedotin exposure. Note on this clone: The antigen remains unidentified.

The chain joins TRBV7-2 to TRBJ2-5; D remains unclear. The TCR sequence derives from a human donor with classical Hodgkin lymphoma. The material was peripheral blood mononuclear cells (PBMCs), obtained at baseline. CDR3 sequence (DNA): TGTGCCAGCAGCCCCCAGCGCGTGGAGACCCAGTACTTC. Amino acid sequence: CASSPQRVETQYF.